The 4 T cell receptor beta chains reported below all come from one sample, sequenced in a study of CD8+ T cells in alopecia areata. The treatment here: oral pan-JAK inhibitor, 5-10 mg twice daily. cDNA reverse transcribed from extracted RNA served as the sequencing template. The data were produced by immunoSEQ multiplex PCR, yet TCRdb's version contains in-frame clones alone and is incomplete. Found here are 150,000 to 250,000 clones, 55% to 70% of them singletons; the top ten hold less than 4%. Material: CD4+ T cells sorted from blood, obtained at week 4, from a patient treated with tofacitinib. The origin of the receptors is a human donor with alopecia areata.

The chain combines TRBV25-1 with TRBJ2-5; D is perhaps TRBD1 or TRBD2 (5 bases each). V lost 3 bases, J lost 2 bases, and 10 bases lay in between. The CDR3 consists of 14 residues. Germline CDR1 and CDR2: MGHDK and SYGVNS. The CDR3 spells CASSEGPGQETQYF. In nucleotides, the CDR3 is TGTGCCAGCAGTGAGGGGCCGGGGCAAGAGACCCAGTACTTC.

V is TRBV29-1 and J is TRBJ2-2; TRBD1 matches at 9 bases. In germline, CDR1 is SQVTM, CDR2 ANQGSEA. The CDR3 sequence is 14 residues long. Trimming at V came to 6 bases and at J to 6 bases, leaving 8 bases not matched to a gene. The CDR3 bases are TGCAGCGTCAGCCGGGACAGGGTGGCCGGGGAGCTGTTTTTT. It is translated as CSVSRDRVAGELFF.

This clone has just a few counts. The chain combines TRBV29-1 with TRBJ2-3; D may be TRBD2 (5 bases). The CDR3 length is 15 residues. Trimming pared 4 bases from V and 1 base from J, leaving 15 bases between. CDR1 is SQVTM and CDR2 is ANQGSEA in the germline V gene. CDR3: CSVVEEDGGTDTQYF. Written as DNA, the CDR3 is TGCAGCGTTGTAGAGGAGGACGGAGGCACAGATACGCAGTATTTT.

Regarding this clone: A read error may produce the germline difference seen at one junction end. J is TRBJ2-1 and V is TRBV29-1, with 9 bases fitting TRBD1. The CDR3 spans 12 residues. CDR1 and CDR2 (germline): SQVTM, ANQGSEA. The CDR3 protein is CSLEGTGYLQFF. CDR3 DNA sequence: TGCAGCCTTGAGGGGACAGGGTATTTGCAGTTCTTC.